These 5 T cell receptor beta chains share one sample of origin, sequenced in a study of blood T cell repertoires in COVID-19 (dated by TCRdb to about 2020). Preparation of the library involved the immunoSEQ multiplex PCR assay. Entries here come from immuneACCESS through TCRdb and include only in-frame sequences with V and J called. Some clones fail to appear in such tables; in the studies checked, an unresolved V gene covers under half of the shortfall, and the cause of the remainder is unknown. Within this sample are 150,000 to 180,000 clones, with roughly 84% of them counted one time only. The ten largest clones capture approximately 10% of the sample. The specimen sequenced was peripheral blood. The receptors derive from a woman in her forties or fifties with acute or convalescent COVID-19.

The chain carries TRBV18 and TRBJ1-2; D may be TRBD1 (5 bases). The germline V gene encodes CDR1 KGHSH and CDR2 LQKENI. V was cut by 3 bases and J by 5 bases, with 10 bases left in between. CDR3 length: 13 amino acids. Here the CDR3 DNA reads TGTGCCAGCTCACCCTCACAGGAGTATGGCTACACCTTC. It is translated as CASSPSQEYGYTF. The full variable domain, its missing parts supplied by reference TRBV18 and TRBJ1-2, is NAGVMQNPRHLVRRRGQEARLRCSPMKGHSHVYWYRQLPEEGLKFMVYLQKENIIDESGMPKERFSAEFPKEGPSILRIQQVVRGDSAAYFCASSPSQEYGYTFGSGTRLTVV.

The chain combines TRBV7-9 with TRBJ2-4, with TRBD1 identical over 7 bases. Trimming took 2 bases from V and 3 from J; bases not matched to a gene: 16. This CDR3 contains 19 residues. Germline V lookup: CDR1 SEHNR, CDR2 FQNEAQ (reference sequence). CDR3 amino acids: CASSLRLGTAPESKNIQYF. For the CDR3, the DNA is TGTGCCAGCAGCTTAAGGCTAGGGACAGCCCCCGAGAGCAAAAACATTCAGTACTTC.

The chain's CDR3 is CASSPKAGISSYEQYF. The CDR3, as DNA: TGTGCCAGCAGTCCCAAGGCCGGGATTAGCTCCTACGAGCAGTACTTC. The chain carries TRBV6-6 and TRBJ2-7; D possibly corresponds to TRBD2 (5 bases). The germline V and J ends were trimmed by 5 bases and 0 bases, with 17 bases remaining between them. CDR1 and CDR2 (germline): MNHNY, SVGAGI (reference sequence). This CDR3 spans 16 amino acids.

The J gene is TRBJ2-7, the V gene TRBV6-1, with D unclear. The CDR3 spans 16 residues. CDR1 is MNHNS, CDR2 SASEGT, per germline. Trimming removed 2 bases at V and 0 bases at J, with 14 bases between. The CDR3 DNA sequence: TGTGCCAGCAGTGAATTCGGCCCCCCGGGCTCCTACGAGCAGTACTTC. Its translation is CASSEFGPPGSYEQYF.

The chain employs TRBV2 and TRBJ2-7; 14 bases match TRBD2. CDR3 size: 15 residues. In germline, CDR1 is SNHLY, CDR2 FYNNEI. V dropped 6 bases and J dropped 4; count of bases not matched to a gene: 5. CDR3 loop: CASRWGLAGVYEQYF. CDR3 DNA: TGTGCCAGCAGGTGGGGACTAGCGGGAGTGTACGAGCAGTACTTC.